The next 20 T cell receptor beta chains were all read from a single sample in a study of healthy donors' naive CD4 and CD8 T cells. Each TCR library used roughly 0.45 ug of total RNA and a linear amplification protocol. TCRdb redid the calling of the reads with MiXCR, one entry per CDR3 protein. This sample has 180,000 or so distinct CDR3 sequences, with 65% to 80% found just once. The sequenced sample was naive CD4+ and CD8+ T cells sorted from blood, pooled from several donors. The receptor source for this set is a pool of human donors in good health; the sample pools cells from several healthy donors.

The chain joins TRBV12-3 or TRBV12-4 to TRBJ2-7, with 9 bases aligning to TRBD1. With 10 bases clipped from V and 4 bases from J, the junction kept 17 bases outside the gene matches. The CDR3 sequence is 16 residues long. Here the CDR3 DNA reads TGTGCCACCAAGGAGGAGGGGACAGGGCGGCGGTACGAGCAGTACTTC. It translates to CATKEEGTGRRYEQYF.

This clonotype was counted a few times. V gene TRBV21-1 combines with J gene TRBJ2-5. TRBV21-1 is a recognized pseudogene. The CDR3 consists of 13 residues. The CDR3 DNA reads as TGTGCCAGCAGCACGAAAGGAAGACAGGCCCAGTACTTC. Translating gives CASSTKGRQAQYF.

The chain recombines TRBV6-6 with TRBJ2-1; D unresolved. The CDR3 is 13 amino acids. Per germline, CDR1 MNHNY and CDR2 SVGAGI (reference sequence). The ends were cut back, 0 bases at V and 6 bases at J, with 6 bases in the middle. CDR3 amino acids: CASSYSPINEQFF. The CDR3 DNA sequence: TGTGCCAGCAGTTACTCGCCCATCAATGAGCAGTTCTTC.

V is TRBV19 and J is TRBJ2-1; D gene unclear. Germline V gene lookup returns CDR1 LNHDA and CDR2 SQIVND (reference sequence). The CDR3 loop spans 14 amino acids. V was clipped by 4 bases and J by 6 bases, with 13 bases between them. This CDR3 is CASSSYSEPNEQFF. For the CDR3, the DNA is TGTGCCAGTAGTAGCTACAGCGAACCCAATGAGCAGTTCTTC.

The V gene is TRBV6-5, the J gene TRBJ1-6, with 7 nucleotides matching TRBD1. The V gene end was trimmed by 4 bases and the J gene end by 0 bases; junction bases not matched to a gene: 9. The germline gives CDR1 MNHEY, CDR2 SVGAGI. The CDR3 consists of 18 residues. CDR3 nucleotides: TGTGCCAGCAGTTCACCACAGGGGAGGAGCTCCTATAATTCACCCCTCCACTTT. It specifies CASSSPQGRSSYNSPLHF.

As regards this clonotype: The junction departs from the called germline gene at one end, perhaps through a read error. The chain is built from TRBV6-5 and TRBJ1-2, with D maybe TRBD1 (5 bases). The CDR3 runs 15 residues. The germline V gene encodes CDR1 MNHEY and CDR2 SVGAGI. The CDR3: CASSLRGRANYGHTF. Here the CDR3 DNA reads TGTGCCAGCAGTTTAAGGGGACGGGCTAACTATGGCCACACCTTC.

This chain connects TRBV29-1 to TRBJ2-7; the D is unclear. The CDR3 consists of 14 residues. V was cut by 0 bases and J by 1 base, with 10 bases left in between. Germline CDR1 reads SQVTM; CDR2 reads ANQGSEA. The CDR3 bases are TGCAGCGTTGAAGATGAGAGCAATTCCTACGAGCAGTACTTC. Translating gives CSVEDESNSYEQYF.

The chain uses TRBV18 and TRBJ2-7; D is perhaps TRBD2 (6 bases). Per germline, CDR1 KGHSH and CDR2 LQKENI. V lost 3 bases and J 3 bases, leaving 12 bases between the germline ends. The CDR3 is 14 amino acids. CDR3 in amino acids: CASSPEGGFYEQYF. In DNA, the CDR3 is TGTGCCAGCTCACCCGAGGGAGGATTCTACGAGCAGTACTTC.

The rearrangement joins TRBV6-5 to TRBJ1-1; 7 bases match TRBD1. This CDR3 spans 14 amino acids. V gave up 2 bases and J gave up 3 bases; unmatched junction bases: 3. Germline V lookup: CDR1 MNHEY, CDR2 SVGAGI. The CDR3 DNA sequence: TGTGCCAGCAGTTACCAACAGGGGTACACTGAAGCTTTCTTT. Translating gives CASSYQQGYTEAFF.

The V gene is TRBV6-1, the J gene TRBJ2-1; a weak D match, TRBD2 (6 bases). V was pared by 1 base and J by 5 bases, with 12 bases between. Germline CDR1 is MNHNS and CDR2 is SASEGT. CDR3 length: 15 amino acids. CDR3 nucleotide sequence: TGTGCCAGCAGTGAAGTGGCGGGGTCACACAATGAGCAGTTCTTC. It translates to CASSEVAGSHNEQFF.

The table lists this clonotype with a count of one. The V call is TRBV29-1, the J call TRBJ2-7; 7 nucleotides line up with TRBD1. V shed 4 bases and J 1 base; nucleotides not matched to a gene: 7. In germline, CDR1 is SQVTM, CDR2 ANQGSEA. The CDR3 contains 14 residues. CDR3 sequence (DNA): TGCAGCGTTGTCCGGGACAGAAGTTCCTACGAGCAGTACTTC. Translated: CSVVRDRSSYEQYF.

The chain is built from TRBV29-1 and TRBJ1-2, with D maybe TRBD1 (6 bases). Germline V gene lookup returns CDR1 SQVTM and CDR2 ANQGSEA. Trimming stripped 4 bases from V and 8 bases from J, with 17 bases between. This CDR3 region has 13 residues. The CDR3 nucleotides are TGCAGCGTTGTGGGGGCATCAGGGCCCGGCTACACCTTC. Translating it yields CSVVGASGPGYTF. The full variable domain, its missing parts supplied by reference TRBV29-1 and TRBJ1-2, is SAVISQKPSRDICQRGTSLTIQCQVDSQVTMMFWYRQQPGQSLTLIATANQGSEATYESGFVIDKFPISRPNLTFSTLTVSNMSPEDSSIYLCSVVGASGPGYTFGSGTRLTVV.

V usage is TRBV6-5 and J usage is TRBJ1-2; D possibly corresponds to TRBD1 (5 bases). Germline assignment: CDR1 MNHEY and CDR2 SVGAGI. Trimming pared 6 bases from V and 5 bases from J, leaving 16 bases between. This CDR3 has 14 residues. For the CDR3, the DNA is TGTGCCAGCAGGGCCTCCGGGGGAGGGTATGGCTACACCTTC. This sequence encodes CASRASGGGYGYTF.

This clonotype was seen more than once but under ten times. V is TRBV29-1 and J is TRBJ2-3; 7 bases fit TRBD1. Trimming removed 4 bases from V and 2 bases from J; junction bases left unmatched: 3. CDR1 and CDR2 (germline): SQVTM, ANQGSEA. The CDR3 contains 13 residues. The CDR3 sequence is CSVGQGYTDTQYF. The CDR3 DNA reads TGCAGCGTTGGACAGGGATACACAGATACGCAGTATTTT.

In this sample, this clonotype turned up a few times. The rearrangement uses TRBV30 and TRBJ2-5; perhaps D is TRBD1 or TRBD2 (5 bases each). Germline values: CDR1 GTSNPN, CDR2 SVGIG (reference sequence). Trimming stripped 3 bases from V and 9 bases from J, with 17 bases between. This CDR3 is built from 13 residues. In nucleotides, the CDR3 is TGTGCCTGGAGCCCCGGATATTCGGGACCCCAGTACTTC. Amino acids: CAWSPGYSGPQYF.

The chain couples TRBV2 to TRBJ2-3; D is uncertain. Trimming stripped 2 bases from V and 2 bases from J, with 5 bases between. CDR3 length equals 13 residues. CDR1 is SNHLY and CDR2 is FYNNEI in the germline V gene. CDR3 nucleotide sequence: TGTGCCAGCAGTGAACCCCTCACAGATACGCAGTATTTT. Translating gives CASSEPLTDTQYF.

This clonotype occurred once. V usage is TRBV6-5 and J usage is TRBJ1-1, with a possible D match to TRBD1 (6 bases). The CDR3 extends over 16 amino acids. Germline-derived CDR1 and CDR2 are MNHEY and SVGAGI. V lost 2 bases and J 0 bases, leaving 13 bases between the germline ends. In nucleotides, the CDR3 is TGTGCCAGCAGTTACGACCCAGGGGTTATGAACACTGAAGCTTTCTTT. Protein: CASSYDPGVMNTEAFF.

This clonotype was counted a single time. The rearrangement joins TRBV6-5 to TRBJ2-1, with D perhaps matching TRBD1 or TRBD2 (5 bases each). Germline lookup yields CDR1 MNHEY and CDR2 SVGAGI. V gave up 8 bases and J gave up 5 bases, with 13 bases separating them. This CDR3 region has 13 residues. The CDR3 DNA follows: TGTGCCAGCGGGGGTTCCGACGACAATGAGCAGTTCTTC. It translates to CASGGSDDNEQFF.

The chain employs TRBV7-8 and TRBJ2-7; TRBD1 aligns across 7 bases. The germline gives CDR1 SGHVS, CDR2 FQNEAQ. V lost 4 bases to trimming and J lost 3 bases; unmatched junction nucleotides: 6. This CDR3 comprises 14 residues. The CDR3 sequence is CASSSGTEDYEQYF. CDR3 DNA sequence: TGTGCCAGCAGCTCCGGGACAGAGGACTACGAGCAGTACTTC.

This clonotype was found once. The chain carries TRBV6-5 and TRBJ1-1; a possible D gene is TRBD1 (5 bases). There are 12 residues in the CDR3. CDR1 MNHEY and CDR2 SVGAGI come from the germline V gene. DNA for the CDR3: TGTACCTCGGGCAGGGAGAACACTGAAGCTTTCTTT. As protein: CTSGRENTEAFF.